This T cell receptor beta chain originates from a study of T-cell reconstitution after alpha-beta-depleted transplantation in children. This clonotype was observed many times. Researchers prepared the TCRbeta library using unique molecular identifiers, the study reports. A single record per CDR3 protein comes from TCRdb applying MiXCR to the PCR reads. Of some 70,000 distinct CDR3 sequences in the sample, around 7.9% are singletons; the top ten hold around 2.4%. The CDR3 runs to 15 residues. V lost 0 bases and J 0 bases, leaving 9 bases between the germline ends. Germline lookup yields CDR1 SGDLS and CDR2 YYNGEE.

The source material was PBMCs from the stem cell graft donor, sampled from the stem cell graft. This rearrangement joins TRBV9 to TRBJ1-1; D gene uncertain. This sequence was found in a human donor who donated a stem cell graft to a child with acute lymphoblastic leukemia. Here the CDR3 DNA reads TGTGCCAGCAGCGTAGCGGGGAACATGAACACTGAAGCTTTCTTT. Protein sequence: CASSVAGNMNTEAFF.